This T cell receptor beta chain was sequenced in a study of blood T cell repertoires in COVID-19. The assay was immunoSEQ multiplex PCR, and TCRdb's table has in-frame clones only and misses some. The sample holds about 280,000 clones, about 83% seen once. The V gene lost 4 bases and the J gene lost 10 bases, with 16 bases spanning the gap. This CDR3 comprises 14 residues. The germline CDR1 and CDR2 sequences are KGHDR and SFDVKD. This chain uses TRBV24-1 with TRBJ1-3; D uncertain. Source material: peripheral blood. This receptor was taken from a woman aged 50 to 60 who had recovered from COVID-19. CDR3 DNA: TGTGCCACCAGTGAATCTTCGACCGTCGGGACCATATATTTT. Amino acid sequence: CATSESSTVGTIYF.